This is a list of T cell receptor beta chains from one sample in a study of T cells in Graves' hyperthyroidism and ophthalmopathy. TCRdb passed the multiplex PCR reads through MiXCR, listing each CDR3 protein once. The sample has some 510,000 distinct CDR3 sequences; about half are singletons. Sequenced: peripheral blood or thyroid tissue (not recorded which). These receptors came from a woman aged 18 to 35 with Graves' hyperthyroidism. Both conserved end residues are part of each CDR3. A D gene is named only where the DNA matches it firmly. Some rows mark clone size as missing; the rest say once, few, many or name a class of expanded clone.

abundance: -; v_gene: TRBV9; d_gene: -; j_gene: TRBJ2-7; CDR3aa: CASSVEDTAGEQYF; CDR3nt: TGTGCCAGCAGCGTAGAGGACACCGCGGGAGAGCAGTACTTC
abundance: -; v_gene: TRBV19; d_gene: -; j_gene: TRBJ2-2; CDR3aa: CASNEERVGTGELFF; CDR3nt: TGTGCCAGTAACGAGGAGCGGGTGGGCACCGGGGAGCTGTTTTTT
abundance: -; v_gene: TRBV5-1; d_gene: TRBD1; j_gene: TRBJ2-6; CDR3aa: CASSLGQGDGANVLTF; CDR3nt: TGCGCCAGCAGCTTGGGACAGGGAGATGGGGCCAACGTCCTGACTTTC
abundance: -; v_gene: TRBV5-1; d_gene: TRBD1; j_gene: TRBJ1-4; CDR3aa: CASSATGGTEKLFF; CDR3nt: TGCGCCAGCAGCGCGACAGGGGGCACGGAAAAACTGTTTTTT
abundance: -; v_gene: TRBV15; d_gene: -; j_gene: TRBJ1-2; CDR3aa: CATSPRGAGYTF; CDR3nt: TGTGCCACCAGCCCGAGGGGGGCTGGCTACACCTTC
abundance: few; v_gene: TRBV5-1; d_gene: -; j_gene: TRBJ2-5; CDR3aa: CASSLLTAQETQYF; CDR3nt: TGCGCCAGCAGCTTGTTGACAGCCCAAGAGACCCAGTACTTC
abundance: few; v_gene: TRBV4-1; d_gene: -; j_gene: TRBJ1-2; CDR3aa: CASSLSWGDYGYTF; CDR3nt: TGCGCCAGCAGCCTCAGTTGGGGGGACTATGGCTACACCTTC
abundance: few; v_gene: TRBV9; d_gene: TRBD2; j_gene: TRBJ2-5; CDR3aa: CASSVGTSRLKETQYF; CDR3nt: TGTGCCAGCAGCGTAGGGACTAGCAGACTCAAAGAGACCCAGTACTTC
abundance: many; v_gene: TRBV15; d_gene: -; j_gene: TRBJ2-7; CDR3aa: CATSRDRLASYEQYF; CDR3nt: TGTGCCACCAGCAGAGATAGGCTCGCGTCCTACGAGCAGTACTTC
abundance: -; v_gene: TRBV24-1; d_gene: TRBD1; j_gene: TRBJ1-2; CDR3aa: CATPSRTGVLGYGYTF; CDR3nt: TGTGCCACCCCTTCTAGGACAGGGGTCTTAGGTTATGGCTACACCTTC
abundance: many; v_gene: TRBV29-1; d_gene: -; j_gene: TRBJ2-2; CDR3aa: CSPAREDTGELFF; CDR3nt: TGCAGCCCTGCCAGGGAGGACACCGGGGAGCTGTTTTTT
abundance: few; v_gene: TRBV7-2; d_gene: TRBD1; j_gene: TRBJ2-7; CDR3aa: CASSHRGVTSYEQYF; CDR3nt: TGTGCCAGCAGCCACAGGGGCGTAACCTCCTACGAGCAGTACTTC
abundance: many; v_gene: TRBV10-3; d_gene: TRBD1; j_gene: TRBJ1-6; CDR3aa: CAISEPFGTGESPLHF; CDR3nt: TGTGCCATCAGTGAGCCCTTCGGGACAGGGGAATCACCCCTCCACTTT
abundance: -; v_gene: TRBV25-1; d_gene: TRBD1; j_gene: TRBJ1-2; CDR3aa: CASRHGTGDGYTF; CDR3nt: TGTGCCAGCAGGCATGGGACAGGAGATGGCTACACCTTC
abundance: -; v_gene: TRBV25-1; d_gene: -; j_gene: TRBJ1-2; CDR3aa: CASSEVGRGYGYTF; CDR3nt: TGTGCCAGCAGTGAAGTGGGGCGAGGGTATGGCTACACCTTC
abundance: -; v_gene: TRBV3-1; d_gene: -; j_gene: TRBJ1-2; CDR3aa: CASSQPGQLYGYTF; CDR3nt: TGTGCCAGCAGCCAACCTGGACAGCTCTATGGCTACACCTTC
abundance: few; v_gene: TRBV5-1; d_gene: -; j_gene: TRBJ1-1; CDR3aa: CASSWMDSPNTEAFF; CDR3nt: TGCGCCAGCAGCTGGATGGACAGCCCGAACACTGAAGCTTTCTTT
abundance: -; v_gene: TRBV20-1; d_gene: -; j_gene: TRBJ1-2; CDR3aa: CSAREDSHRAYGYTF; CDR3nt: TGCAGTGCTAGAGAGGACAGTCACAGAGCATATGGCTACACCTTC
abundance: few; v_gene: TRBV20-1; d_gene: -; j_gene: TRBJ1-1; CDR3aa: CSARGRVSEAFF; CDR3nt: TGCAGTGCTAGAGGGAGGGTGAGTGAAGCTTTCTTT
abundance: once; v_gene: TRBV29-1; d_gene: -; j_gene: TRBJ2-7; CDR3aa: CSVDTGEVNEQYF; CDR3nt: TGCAGCGTTGATACAGGGGAGGTCAATGAGCAGTACTTC
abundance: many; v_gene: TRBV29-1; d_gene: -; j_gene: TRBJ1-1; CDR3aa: CSVGQSTEAFF; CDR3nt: TGCAGCGTTGGACAGTCCACTGAAGCTTTCTTT